The entry that follows covers one TCR beta chain sequence. Its antigen is unknown. This sample was taken from a study of T cells after posttransplantation cyclophosphamide. Overall study results and limits: Blood and skin or GI T cell repertoires showed limited TRB overlap.

The table came from immunoSEQ multiplex PCR; TCRdb's copy has only in-frame clones and leaves some out. The sample was found to contain approximately 34,000 clones, and every one recurs. On the day of bone marrow donation, the related graft donor provided peripheral blood. Germline V gene sequence: CDR1 MNHEY, CDR2 SVGAGI. The V and J ends lost 5 bases and 5 bases, in that order; junction bases with no gene match: 3. The CDR3 totals 13 residues. The chain recombines TRBV6-5 with TRBJ2-5; 9 bases are a match to TRBD1. This TCR was sampled from a woman aged 50 to 60 in good health and a related stem cell transplant donor. The sequencing sample was made of PBMCs. CDR3 sequence: CASSPGTGETQYF. The CDR3 coding sequence is TGTGCCAGCAGTCCCGGGACAGGGGAGACCCAGTACTTC.